This T cell receptor (beta chain) derives from a study of blood T cell repertoires in COVID-19. Overall study context: Sources were T cells, B-cell-depleted T cells, or PBMCs; the material itself was cDNA or gDNA.

The CDR3 spans 15 residues. Germline CDR1 KGHSH, CDR2 LQKENI. Between the trimmed V and J ends, which lost 0 bases and 4 bases, there was a span of 10 bases. During active infection, Seattle patients enrolled and were then monitored through disease. Assay: immunoSEQ multiplex PCR; the TCRdb copy retains only in-frame clones and omits some. The data hold about 210,000 clones, with 65% to 90% observed a single time. The sequence was collected from a woman in her seventies with COVID-19, enrolled during active disease. The V call is TRBV18, the J call TRBJ2-1, with D possibly matching TRBD1 (6 bases). The specimen sequenced was peripheral blood. The CDR3 is CASSPPDRSYNEQFF. The DNA for the CDR3 is TGTGCCAGCTCACCACCTGACAGGAGTTACAATGAGCAGTTCTTC.